This T cell receptor (beta chain) was sequenced for a study of early T cells in non-severe SARS-CoV-2 infection. Overall study context: Bulk RNA from unsorted whole blood was sequenced; chains were unpaired.

Study results and caveats: Sequences matched to VDJdb favored anti-spike CD8 responses, while private and CD4 specificities were missed.

Individual cDNA molecules were tagged with unique molecular identifiers, the study reported. TCRdb re-derived calls from the 5' RACE reads in MiXCR, one entry per CDR3 protein. This sample yields some 48,000 distinct CDR3 sequences, of which less than 15% are seen a single time; 10% belongs to the top ten. Regarding this clonotype: Its target is not known.

Trimming removed 7 bases from V and 7 bases from J; junction bases left unmatched: 12. The CDR3 totals 15 residues. Per the germline V gene, CDR1 is MDHEN and CDR2 is SYDVKM. The receptor was derived from an adult who was a healthcare worker with PCR-confirmed SARS-CoV-2 infection or an uninfected control (not recorded which). The chain joins TRBV28 to TRBJ2-1; 8 nucleotides agree with TRBD2. Sequencing was carried out using whole blood. The CDR3 sequence is CASKTLAGRPNEQFF. The CDR3 DNA reads TGTGCCAGCAAAACCTTAGCGGGACGACCAAATGAGCAGTTCTTC.